This T cell receptor (beta chain) is drawn from a study of vaccination and CD4 T cells after COVID-19. For the study at large: Convalescent cases comprised ten or so mild and one severe, all SARS-CoV-2 positive by nasal swab PCR. Recovered patients in the cohort numbered six men and four women, two of them Hispanic.

The Oncomine TCR Beta short-read assay sequenced DNA from cultured CD4+ T cells. TCRdb used MiXCR to reprocess the PCR reads, holding one entry per CDR3 protein. This repertoire shows approximately 12,000 distinct CDR3 sequences, roughly 30% found once; its top ten account for roughly 14%. The trim removed 2 bases at V and 4 bases at J, leaving 2 bases unmatched. Germline V gives CDR1 MNHEY, CDR2 SVGAGI. The CDR3 is 14 amino acids. Treatment in this sample: roughly 11-day PBMC culture with coronavirus spike peptide pools or control peptides (ViraFEST assay). Antigen-specific T cell expansion with peptide pools preceded TCR sequencing in the ViraFEST approach. Peptide pools at 8 to 10 ug/ml stimulated approximately 2 million PBMCs per well with approximately 9.1 IU/ml IL-2. This clonotype was counted between two and nine times. Its target is not known.

The TCR originated in a human donor who had recovered from COVID-19. The gene calls are TRBV6-5 and TRBJ1-2, with TRBD1 matching 9 bases. The specimen comprised CD4+ T cells from blood, cultured in vitro, sampled after SARS-CoV-2 vaccination. CDR3 residues: CASSYGTGSYGYTF. The CDR3 region has the DNA TGTGCCAGCAGTTACGGGACAGGGAGCTATGGCTACACCTTC.